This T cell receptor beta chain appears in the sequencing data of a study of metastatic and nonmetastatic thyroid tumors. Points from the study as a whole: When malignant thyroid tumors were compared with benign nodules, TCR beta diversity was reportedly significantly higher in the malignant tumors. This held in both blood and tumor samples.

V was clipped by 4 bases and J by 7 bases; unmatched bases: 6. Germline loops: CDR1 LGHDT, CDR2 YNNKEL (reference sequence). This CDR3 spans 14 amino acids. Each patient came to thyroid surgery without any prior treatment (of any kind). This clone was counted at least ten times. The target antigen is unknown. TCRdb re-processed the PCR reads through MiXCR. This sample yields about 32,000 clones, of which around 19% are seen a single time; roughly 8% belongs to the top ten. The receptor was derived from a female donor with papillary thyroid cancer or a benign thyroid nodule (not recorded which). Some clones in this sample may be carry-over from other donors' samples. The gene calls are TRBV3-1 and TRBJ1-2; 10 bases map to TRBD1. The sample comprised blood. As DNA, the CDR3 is TGTGCCAGCAGCCCGGACAGGGGGAATGGTGGCTACACCTTC. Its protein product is CASSPDRGNGGYTF.